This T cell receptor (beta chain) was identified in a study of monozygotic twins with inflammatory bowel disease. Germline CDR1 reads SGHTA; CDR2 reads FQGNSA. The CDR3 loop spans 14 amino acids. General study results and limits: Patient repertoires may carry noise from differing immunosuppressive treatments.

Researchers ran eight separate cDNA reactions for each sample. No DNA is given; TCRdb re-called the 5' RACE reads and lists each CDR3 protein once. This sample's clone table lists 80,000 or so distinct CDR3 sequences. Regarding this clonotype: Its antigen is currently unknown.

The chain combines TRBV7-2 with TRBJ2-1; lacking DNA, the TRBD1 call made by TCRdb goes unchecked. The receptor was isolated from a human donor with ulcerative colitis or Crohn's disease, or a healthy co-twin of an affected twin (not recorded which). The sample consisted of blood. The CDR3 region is CASRSAGGYNEQFF. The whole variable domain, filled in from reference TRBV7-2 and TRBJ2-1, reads GAGVSQSPSNKVTEKGKDVELRCDPISGHTALYWYRQSLGQGLEFLIYFQGNSAPDKSGLPSDRFSAERTGGSVSTLTIQRTQQEDSAVYLCASRSAGGYNEQFFGPGTRLTVL.